The rows below give T cell receptor beta chains drawn from one sample of a study of CD8 T cells in Susac syndrome. TCRdb fed the immunoSEQ multiplex PCR reads into MiXCR, producing one record per CDR3 protein. The table shows around 170,000 distinct CDR3 sequences, with roughly 95% occurring only once. Input material: CD8+ T cells from PBMCs. These TCRs come from a human donor with multiple sclerosis. Each CDR3 is given without its conserved first and last residue. A D gene is named only where the DNA matches it firmly.

d_gene | j_gene | v_gene | CDR3aa
TRBD1 | TRBJ2-7 | TRBV5-1 | ASSGTGATYEQY
- | TRBJ2-1 | TRBV7-9 | ASSLGPITEQF
- | TRBJ2-3 | TRBV29-1 | SVVGGNTDTQY
- | TRBJ2-7 | TRBV7-3 | ASSLIGGNGDEQY
- | TRBJ2-1 | TRBV5-1 | ASSLVEDEQF
- | TRBJ2-2 | TRBV29-1 | SVDGRQGNTNTGELF
TRBD2 | TRBJ2-5 | TRBV4-2 | ASSASGTQETQY
- | TRBJ2-1 | TRBV9 | ASSPRGSEQF
TRBD1 | TRBJ1-2 | TRBV11-2 | ASSVGTGASNYGYT
TRBD1 | TRBJ1-1 | TRBV7-9 | ASTGQGETEAF
- | TRBJ1-5 | TRBV27 | ASSDVENQPQH
- | TRBJ1-2 | TRBV6-5 | ASSYPRGQGIYGYT
- | TRBJ2-7 | TRBV7-9 | ASSKASHEQY
- | TRBJ1-5 | TRBV6-6 | ASSPPEVRNQPQH